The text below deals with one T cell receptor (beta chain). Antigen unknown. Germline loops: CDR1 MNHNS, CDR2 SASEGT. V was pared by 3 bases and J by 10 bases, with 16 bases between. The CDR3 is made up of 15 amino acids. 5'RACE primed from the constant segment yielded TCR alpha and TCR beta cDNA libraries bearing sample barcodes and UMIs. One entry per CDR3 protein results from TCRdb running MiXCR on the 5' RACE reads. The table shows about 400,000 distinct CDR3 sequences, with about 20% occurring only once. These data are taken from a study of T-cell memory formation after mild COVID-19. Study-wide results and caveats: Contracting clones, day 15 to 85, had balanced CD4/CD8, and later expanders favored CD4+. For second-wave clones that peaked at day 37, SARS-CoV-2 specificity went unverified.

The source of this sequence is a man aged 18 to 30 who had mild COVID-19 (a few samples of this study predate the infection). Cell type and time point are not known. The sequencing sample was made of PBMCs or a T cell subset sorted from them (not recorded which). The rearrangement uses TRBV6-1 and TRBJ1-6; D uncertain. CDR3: CASSDTVGLGSPLHF. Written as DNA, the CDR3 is TGTGCCAGCAGTGACACCGTGGGTCTGGGATCACCCCTCCACTTT.